The clone carrying this TCR beta chain was recorded at least ten times. Its antigen is still unknown. The data originate from a study of T cell repertoires in cytomegalovirus infection. Study information: Recently described HLA-C-restricted plus well-studied HLA-B-restricted CMV epitopes were used. Both a matching HLA type and CMV infection were indicated by public TCR beta signatures. Study observations and caveats: The cumulative frequency of public TCR beta families distinguished individuals who carried CMV together with the relevant HLA.

Each CDR3 protein gets one entry after TCRdb re-called the reads with MiXCR. The repertoire holds around 900,000 distinct CDR3 sequences, with around 30% as singletons. Germline CDR1 reads MRHNA; CDR2 reads SNTAGT. This CDR3 is 15 amino acids long. V gave up 0 bases and J gave up 4 bases; unmatched junction bases: 1. The source of this sequence is a human donor in good health (CMV status not recorded). Some clones in this sample may be carry-over from other donors' samples. This rearrangement joins TRBV6-4 to TRBJ2-3, with 10 bases fitting TRBD1. The sample was cultured CD8+ T cells from PBMCs, taken from culture after CMV antigen stimulation. CDR3 protein: CASSDSTGGADTQYF. DNA of the CDR3: TGTGCCAGCAGTGACTCGACAGGGGGCGCAGATACGCAGTATTTT.